This TCR beta chain was found in a study of blood T cell repertoires in COVID-19. Overall study: Acute and convalescent COVID-19 samples came from the United States, Italy and Spain.

V shed 4 bases, J shed 8 bases, and the junction held 6 bases outside the gene matches. This CDR3 is 14 amino acids long. Looked up from germline, CDR1 is SGHRS and CDR2 is YFSETQ. The method was immunoSEQ multiplex PCR; TCRdb's version includes in-frame clones alone and lacks a portion of them. Of some 380,000 clones listed, 90% are singletons. This clone was seen a single time. Input material: peripheral blood. This clonotype was sampled from a man between 18 and 35 years old with active or convalescent COVID-19. The V call is TRBV5-1, the J call TRBJ2-1; TRBD1 agrees at 10 bases. The CDR3 loop reads CASSAGTGVYEQFF. CDR3 DNA: TGCGCCAGCAGCGCAGGGACAGGGGTCTATGAGCAGTTCTTC. Drawing the rest from reference TRBV5-1 and TRBJ2-1, the complete variable domain is KAGVTQTPRYLIKTRGQQVTLSCSPISGHRSVSWYQQTPGQGLQFLFEYFSETQRNKGNFPGRFSGRQFSNSRSEMNVSTLELGDSALYLCASSAGTGVYEQFFGPGTRLTVL.